These 31 T cell receptor beta chains came from one sample sequenced in a study of T cell responses to AZD1222 COVID-19 vaccine. Sequenced by immunoSEQ multiplex PCR; TCRdb stores in-frame clones only, minus some. The sample contains 45,000 to 70,000 clones, 89% of which appear only once. The material was peripheral blood, obtained 28 days after the second AZD1222 dose. The receptors originated from an adult who received the AZD1222 COVID-19 vaccine.

The chain uses TRBV27 and TRBJ2-1; TRBD2 aligns across 9 bases. Germline loops: CDR1 MNHEY, CDR2 SMNVEV (reference sequence). V shed 0 bases, J shed 5 bases, and the junction held 2 bases outside the gene matches. The CDR3 length is 15 residues. The CDR3 DNA sequence: TGTGCCAGCAGTTTATCGGGACTAGCCCACAATGAGCAGTTCTTC. This sequence encodes CASSLSGLAHNEQFF.

This clone has a single count. The chain employs TRBV18 and TRBJ1-4, with D tentatively TRBD1 (5 bases). V lost 3 bases, J lost 4 bases, and 6 bases lay in between. The CDR3 runs to 13 residues. CDR1 is KGHSH and CDR2 is LQKENI in the germline V gene. CDR3 sequence reads: CASSPGLNEKLFF. In DNA, the CDR3 is TGTGCCAGCTCACCGGGACTTAATGAAAAACTGTTTTTT.

The chain is built from TRBV7-9 and TRBJ2-1; 9 positions agree with TRBD1. J was trimmed by 6 bases and V by 5 bases; bases with no gene match: 11. Germline V CDR1 and CDR2: SEHNR, FQNEAQ (reference sequence). This CDR3 spans 16 amino acids. CDR3 loop: CASSQSRTGASNEQFF. For the CDR3, the DNA is TGTGCCAGCAGCCAGAGCCGGACAGGGGCTAGCAATGAGCAGTTCTTC.

The chain uses TRBV5-1 and TRBJ1-1, with D maybe TRBD1 (5 bases). The CDR3 extends over 13 amino acids. Trimming cost V 3 bases and J 1 base, with 7 bases left between them. Germline V gene data show CDR1 as SGHRS and CDR2 as YFSETQ. Here the CDR3 reads CASSSQGNTEAFF. The CDR3 DNA reads TGCGCCAGCAGCTCCCAGGGGAACACTGAAGCTTTCTTT.

The chain links TRBV6-5 to TRBJ2-7; tentative D call: TRBD2 (5 bases). The length of the CDR3 is 12 residues. Trimming cost V 5 bases and J 5 bases, with 10 bases left between them. The germline V gene encodes CDR1 MNHEY and CDR2 SVGAGI. The CDR3 region is CASSKRGDEQYF. The DNA of the CDR3 is TGTGCCAGCAGTAAACGGGGTGACGAGCAGTACTTC.

The chain combines TRBV30 with TRBJ2-3, with 9 bases identical to TRBD2. Germline V gene data show CDR1 as GTSNPN and CDR2 as SVGIG (reference sequence). This CDR3 spans 16 amino acids. The junction had 8 bases not matched to a gene; V was cut back by 2 bases and J by 2 bases. The CDR3 DNA is TGTGCCTGGAGTTCCGCTAGCGGGATCATCACAGATACGCAGTATTTT. Its translation: CAWSSASGIITDTQYF.

The chain is built from TRBV2 and TRBJ1-6; 8 bases match TRBD1. J lost 9 bases, V lost 6 bases, and 4 bases had no gene match. The CDR3 is 13 amino acids. CDR1 is SNHLY, CDR2 FYNNEI, per germline. CDR3 region: CASRTGEASPLHF. The CDR3 DNA reads as TGTGCCAGCAGGACAGGGGAAGCTTCACCCCTCCACTTT.

The chain employs TRBV4-3 and TRBJ1-4; TRBD1 might be the D (6 bases). This CDR3 is built from 15 residues. The germline V gene encodes CDR1 LGHNA and CDR2 YSLEER. V was shortened by 1 base and J by 7 bases, with 13 bases between the two germline ends. The CDR3 is CASSQVAGAREKLFF. Here the CDR3 DNA reads TGCGCCAGCAGCCAAGTCGCAGGGGCGCGTGAAAAACTGTTTTTT.

The chain employs TRBV24-1 and TRBJ2-5, with 8 bases aligning to TRBD1. The CDR3 has 16 amino acids. The junction had 4 bases not matched to a gene; V was cut back by 1 base and J by 1 base. Germline V gene lookup returns CDR1 KGHDR and CDR2 SFDVKD. The CDR3: CATSDFSTGGQETQYF. In nucleotides, the CDR3 is TGTGCCACCAGTGATTTCTCAACAGGGGGCCAAGAGACCCAGTACTTC.

The rearrangement uses TRBV29-1 and TRBJ2-1; 10 bases are shared with TRBD1. Germline V CDR1 and CDR2: SQVTM, ANQGSEA. The trim removed 7 bases at V and 5 bases at J, leaving 11 bases unmatched. This CDR3 has 15 residues. This CDR3 reads CSALTSGTGDNEQFF. As DNA, the CDR3 is TGCAGCGCCCTTACTTCCGGGACAGGGGACAATGAGCAGTTCTTC.

V gene TRBV6-6 combines with J gene TRBJ1-1; D gene uncertain. The CDR3 is 14 residues long. V was clipped by 8 bases and J by 0 bases, with 13 bases between them. Germline loops: CDR1 MNHNY, CDR2 SVGAGI (reference sequence). This CDR3 is CASSPEIMNTEAFF. The CDR3 bases are TGTGCCAGCTCCCCGGAGATTATGAACACTGAAGCTTTCTTT.

This clone came up once. This chain connects TRBV7-9 to TRBJ1-2, with D uncertain. This CDR3 has 14 residues. Trimming removed 5 bases at V and 2 bases at J, with 12 bases between. Germline V CDR1 and CDR2: SEHNR, FQNEAQ (reference sequence). In DNA, the CDR3 is TGTGCCAGCAGCCCCCAAGATGCCAACTATGGCTACACCTTC. Translated, it gives CASSPQDANYGYTF.

The chain recombines TRBV19 with TRBJ2-1; 11 nucleotides match TRBD2. The CDR3 totals 19 residues. With 5 bases clipped from V and 3 bases from J, the junction kept 15 bases outside the gene matches. Germline V gene data show CDR1 as LNHDA and CDR2 as SQIVND (reference sequence). The CDR3 DNA sequence: TGTGCCAGTAGTTCGGGACGGGAAAGCCTAGCGGGAGGCTACAATGAGCAGTTCTTC. Encoded protein: CASSSGRESLAGGYNEQFF.

V and J are TRBV6-4 and TRBJ2-3, with 11 bases identical to TRBD2. Per germline, CDR1 MRHNA and CDR2 SNTAGT. The CDR3 sequence is 16 residues long. V lost 2 bases and J lost 4; bases outside the gene matches: 5. CDR3 protein: CASSDRLAGGPDTQYF. The CDR3, as DNA: TGTGCCAGCAGTGACCGTCTAGCGGGAGGCCCAGATACGCAGTATTTT.

The chain uses TRBV15 and TRBJ1-5; a weak D match, TRBD1 (5 bases). The V gene lost 3 bases and the J gene lost 4 bases, with 13 bases spanning the gap. This CDR3 spans 15 amino acids. From germline, CDR1 is LNHNV and CDR2 YYDKDF (reference sequence). DNA of the CDR3: TGTGCCACCAGCAGTAAGGGGTTCGGGAATCAGCCCCAGCATTTT. Translation: CATSSKGFGNQPQHF.

This sequence joins TRBV30 and TRBJ1-6; 7 bases map to TRBD1. The CDR3 spans 16 residues. With V trimmed by 2 bases and J by 7 bases, 11 bases remained unmatched. The germline CDR1 and CDR2 sequences are GTSNPN and SVGIG (reference sequence). The CDR3 loop is CAWSRDSSPRNSPLHF. DNA of the CDR3: TGTGCCTGGAGTAGGGACAGCTCACCCCGAAATTCACCCCTCCACTTT.

This clone was observed a single time. This chain joins TRBV19 and TRBJ1-5; 7 bases are a match to TRBD1. V gave up 6 bases and J gave up 5 bases; unmatched junction bases: 10. The CDR3 runs 15 residues. Germline V gene lookup returns CDR1 LNHDA and CDR2 SQIVND (reference sequence). The CDR3 spells CASRKTLQGYQPQHF. The CDR3 DNA reads as TGTGCCAGTAGGAAAACCCTACAGGGGTATCAGCCCCAGCATTTT.

The chain recombines TRBV11-3 with TRBJ2-1; 9 bases line up with TRBD2. After removal of 3 bases from V and 2 bases from J, the junction contained 8 bases not matched to a gene. Germline CDR1 and CDR2: SGHNT and YENEEA. CDR3 length: 17 residues. The CDR3 protein is CASSLGVAGETYNEQFF. The CDR3 coding sequence is TGTGCCAGCAGCTTGGGAGTAGCGGGGGAAACCTACAATGAGCAGTTCTTC. Looking up the rest from reference TRBV11-3 and TRBJ2-1 gives the full variable domain: EAGVVQSPRYKIIEKKQPVAFWCNPISGHNTLYWYLQNLGQGPELLIRYENEEAVDDSQLPKDRFSAERLKGVDSTLKIQPAELGDSAVYLCASSLGVAGETYNEQFFGPGTRLTVL.

The rearrangement links TRBV2 to TRBJ2-2; 12 bases are shared with TRBD2. Trimming at V came to 7 bases and at J to 7 bases, leaving 7 bases not matched to a gene. Germline V gene lookup returns CDR1 SNHLY and CDR2 FYNNEI. CDR3 length: 15 amino acids. The CDR3 loop is CASTATSGGFGELFF. In DNA form, the CDR3 reads TGTGCCAGCACCGCGACTAGCGGGGGCTTCGGGGAGCTGTTTTTT.

J is TRBJ1-6 and V is TRBV2, with D unresolved. The V and J ends lost 4 bases and 9 bases respectively, with 13 bases between them. Germline-derived CDR1 and CDR2 are SNHLY and FYNNEI. This CDR3 region has 14 residues. DNA for the CDR3: TGTGCCAGCAGTGTAAGACAAATAAGTTCACCCCTCCACTTT. It specifies CASSVRQISSPLHF.

The rearrangement joins TRBV7-9 to TRBJ2-7; D perhaps matches TRBD2 (6 bases). The CDR3 covers 16 residues. The ends were cut back, 5 bases at V and 3 bases at J, with 20 bases in the middle. Germline V CDR1 and CDR2: SEHNR, FQNEAQ (reference sequence). CDR3 bases: TGTGCCAGCAGCCGGGACTTCAGCACACGCAACTACGAGCAGTACTTC. This gives the protein CASSRDFSTRNYEQYF.

J is TRBJ1-4 and V is TRBV11-2; D is unclear. From germline, CDR1 is SGHAT and CDR2 FQNNGV. The V and J ends lost 8 bases and 2 bases respectively, with 9 bases between them. This CDR3 contains 13 residues. The CDR3 sequence: CASCGMTNEKLFF. The CDR3 DNA is TGTGCCAGCTGCGGGATGACTAATGAAAAACTGTTTTTT.

This chain joins TRBV27 and TRBJ2-7, with D possibly being TRBD2 (6 bases). The CDR3 consists of 15 residues. The germline V gene has CDR1 MNHEY and CDR2 SMNVEV (reference sequence). V was shortened by 6 bases and J by 6 bases, with 21 bases between the two germline ends. CDR3 DNA sequence: TGTGCCAGCAGGTCTAACGGGAGAACTAGGGTCGAGCAGTACTTC. Translating gives CASRSNGRTRVEQYF.

The CDR3 nucleotides are TGTGCCAGCAGCCCCGATTGGACTAGCGGAATTCAGTTCTTC. Translation: CASSPDWTSGIQFF. The rearrangement joins TRBV5-8 to TRBJ2-1, with TRBD2 matching over 10 bases. CDR1 and CDR2 from the germline V gene are SGHTS and YDEGEE. The CDR3 extends over 14 amino acids. Germline trimming cut 4 bases from V and 13 bases from J; bases unmatched to any gene: 11.

This chain uses TRBV5-1 with TRBJ1-4; tentative D call: TRBD1 (5 bases). The length of the CDR3 is 16 residues. CDR1 and CDR2 from the germline V gene are SGHRS and YFSETQ. V was trimmed by 4 bases and J by 8 bases, leaving 21 bases between them. CDR3 protein: CASSAGRQGLGEKLFF. Here the CDR3 DNA reads TGCGCCAGCAGCGCCGGGCGCCAGGGACTCGGGGAAAAACTGTTTTTT.

This chain links TRBV7-2 with TRBJ2-7, with 7 bases lining up with TRBD2. This CDR3 spans 14 amino acids. The V and J ends lost 4 bases and 2 bases, in that order; junction bases with no gene match: 5. CDR1 SGHTA and CDR2 FQGNSA come from the germline V gene. The CDR3: CASSSLGTTYEQYF. As DNA, the CDR3 is TGTGCCAGCAGCTCTTTAGGGACTACCTACGAGCAGTACTTC.

This clone was seen a single time. This chain links TRBV6-5 with TRBJ1-4, with 7 bases matching TRBD1. The CDR3 consists of 15 residues. Germline trimming cut 2 bases from V and 2 bases from J; bases unmatched to any gene: 2. From germline, CDR1 is MNHEY and CDR2 SVGAGI. The CDR3 is CASSYTTGTNEKLFF. In DNA form, the CDR3 reads TGTGCCAGCAGTTACACGACAGGGACTAATGAAAAACTGTTTTTT.

The CDR3 DNA is TGTGCCAGCAGTTTCTCTTATAGCAATCAGCCCCAGCATTTT. Translated: CASSFSYSNQPQHF. The J gene is TRBJ1-5, the V gene TRBV27; D gene uncertain. CDR1 and CDR2 (germline): MNHEY, SMNVEV (reference sequence). The CDR3 consists of 14 residues. Trimming removed 3 bases at V and 0 bases at J, with 6 bases between.

The J gene is TRBJ2-1, the V gene TRBV10-2, with 8 bases lining up with TRBD2. Per the germline V gene, CDR1 is WSHSY and CDR2 is SAAADI. The CDR3 covers 15 residues. Germline trimming cut 7 bases from V and 0 bases from J; bases unmatched to any gene: 5. CDR3 residues: CASIVAGSSYNEQFF. For the CDR3, the DNA is TGCGCCAGCATAGTAGCGGGGAGCTCCTACAATGAGCAGTTCTTC.

The CDR3 here is CASSFGGARNEAFF. For the CDR3, the DNA is TGTGCCAGCAGCTTCGGGGGGGCGCGGAATGAAGCTTTCTTT. The V gene is TRBV27, the J gene TRBJ1-1; tentatively, D is TRBD1 (6 bases). CDR3 size: 14 residues. V was cut by 6 bases and J by 7 bases, with 18 bases left in between. The germline gives CDR1 MNHEY, CDR2 SMNVEV (reference sequence).

This CDR3 reads CASTSEFYGYTF. The DNA of the CDR3 is TGTGCCAGCACGTCAGAGTTCTATGGCTACACCTTC. The chain combines TRBV6-5 with TRBJ1-2; D call uncertain. In germline, CDR1 is MNHEY, CDR2 SVGAGI. V lost 7 bases and J 4 bases, leaving 10 bases between the germline ends. The CDR3 runs 12 residues.